Listed below are T cell receptor beta chains from one sample, sequenced in a study of Graves' ophthalmopathy and Graves' hyperthyroidism. TCRdb reprocessed the multiplex PCR reads via MiXCR and lists one record per CDR3 protein. The sample has hundreds of thousands of distinct CDR3 sequences, approximately 22% seen once. Sequenced: peripheral blood. The receptor set was obtained from a young woman with stable Graves' hyperthyroidism. Some clones in this sample may be carry-over from other donors' samples. Each CDR3 is given with its conserved first and last residue. A D gene is named only where the DNA matches it firmly. Clone sizes are given selectively: once, few, many, or a class where the clone is expanded.

V gene: TRBV5-4; J gene: TRBJ1-1; D gene: .; clone size: many; CDR3 DNA: TGTGCCAGCAGCTACCAGACAGGTTCCGCTGAAGCTTTCTTT; CDR3 protein: CASSYQTGSAEAFF
V gene: TRBV20-1; J gene: TRBJ2-2; D gene: TRBD1; clone size: few; CDR3 DNA: TGCAGTGCTGGTCCGGGACAGGGGGCGACCGGGGAGCTGTTTTTT; CDR3 protein: CSAGPGQGATGELFF
V gene: TRBV7-6; J gene: TRBJ2-2; D gene: TRBD1; clone size: .; CDR3 DNA: TGTGCCAGCAGCGAACAGGGGGCCGACACCGGGGAGCTGTTTTTT; CDR3 protein: CASSEQGADTGELFF
V gene: TRBV12-3/TRBV12-4; J gene: TRBJ1-2; D gene: .; clone size: many; CDR3 DNA: TGTGCCAGCAGTTTGAACACTGAGGGCTACACCTTC; CDR3 protein: CASSLNTEGYTF
V gene: TRBV12-3/TRBV12-4; J gene: TRBJ2-7; D gene: TRBD1; clone size: .; CDR3 DNA: TGTGCCAGCAGTTTAAGGGACAGGGTTTTCGAGCAGTACTTC; CDR3 protein: CASSLRDRVFEQYF
V gene: TRBV6-1; J gene: TRBJ1-2; D gene: TRBD1; clone size: .; CDR3 DNA: TGTGCCAGCAGGCGGACAGGGGGCCAAGCTAACTATGGCTACACCTTC; CDR3 protein: CASRRTGGQANYGYTF
V gene: TRBV7-9; J gene: TRBJ2-7; D gene: .; clone size: many; CDR3 DNA: TGTGCCAGCAGCTTAGAACCGGGAGTAACCTACGAGCAGTACTTC; CDR3 protein: CASSLEPGVTYEQYF
V gene: TRBV6-2/TRBV6-3; J gene: TRBJ2-7; D gene: .; clone size: many; CDR3 DNA: TGTGCCAGCAGTCATCTAGACCCCCTCTACGAGCAGTACTTC; CDR3 protein: CASSHLDPLYEQYF
V gene: TRBV28; J gene: TRBJ2-5; D gene: TRBD1; clone size: many; CDR3 DNA: TGTGCCAGCAGTGGCAGGGGACAGGGTAGGAGAGAGACCCAGTACTTC; CDR3 protein: CASSGRGQGRRETQYF
V gene: TRBV30; J gene: TRBJ2-5; D gene: .; clone size: many; CDR3 DNA: TGTGCCTGGAGTCCGTCGGAGACCCAGTACTTC; CDR3 protein: CAWSPSETQYF
V gene: TRBV11-2; J gene: TRBJ1-3; D gene: .; clone size: .; CDR3 DNA: TGTGCCAGCAGATCTCTAAGTTCTGGAAACACCATATATTTT; CDR3 protein: CASRSLSSGNTIYF
V gene: TRBV12-3/TRBV12-4; J gene: TRBJ1-1; D gene: .; clone size: .; CDR3 DNA: TGTGCCAGCGCGGAGGGAAACACTGATGCTTTCTTT; CDR3 protein: CASAEGNTDAFF
V gene: TRBV19; J gene: TRBJ1-1; D gene: TRBD1; clone size: few; CDR3 DNA: TGTGCCAGTAGTGAACAGGGGGCCCGATATGAAGCTTTCTTT; CDR3 protein: CASSEQGARYEAFF
V gene: TRBV12-3/TRBV12-4; J gene: TRBJ1-2; D gene: TRBD1; clone size: .; CDR3 DNA: TGTGCCAGCAGTTCCATCACAGGGGCGGGAGGCTACACCTTC; CDR3 protein: CASSSITGAGGYTF
V gene: TRBV6-5; J gene: TRBJ2-5; D gene: TRBD2; clone size: many; CDR3 DNA: TGTGCCAGCAGTTACTCGCGGCGGGGGGTCCAAGAGACCCAGTACTTC; CDR3 protein: CASSYSRRGVQETQYF
V gene: TRBV24-1; J gene: TRBJ2-2; D gene: .; clone size: few; CDR3 DNA: TGTGCCACCAGTGAATCACGCCTCCGGGGGCTGTTTTTT; CDR3 protein: CATSESRLRGLFF
V gene: TRBV20-1; J gene: TRBJ1-2; D gene: .; clone size: many; CDR3 DNA: TGCAGTGCTAGAGCCGTCGGAGGGGCAGGGAAGGCCCTTTATGGCTACACCTTC; CDR3 protein: CSARAVGGAGKALYGYTF
V gene: TRBV18; J gene: TRBJ1-1; D gene: TRBD1; clone size: few; CDR3 DNA: TGTGCCAGCTCAGTTAATACCGGGACAGTGAACACTGAAGCTTTCTTT; CDR3 protein: CASSVNTGTVNTEAFF
V gene: TRBV6-5; J gene: TRBJ1-2; D gene: .; clone size: many; CDR3 DNA: TGTGCCAGCAGTTACTCGACGGAGGCGGGCTATGGCTACACCTTC; CDR3 protein: CASSYSTEAGYGYTF
V gene: TRBV25-1; J gene: TRBJ1-5; D gene: .; clone size: .; CDR3 DNA: TGTGCCAGCAGGGACGGGGAAGGCAATCAGCCCCAGCATTTT; CDR3 protein: CASRDGEGNQPQHF
V gene: TRBV11-2; J gene: TRBJ2-3; D gene: .; clone size: many; CDR3 DNA: TGTGCCAGCAGCTTAGATCCGAGGGTAGCAGGGACAGATACGCAGTATTTT; CDR3 protein: CASSLDPRVAGTDTQYF
V gene: TRBV11-2; J gene: TRBJ2-2; D gene: TRBD2; clone size: many; CDR3 DNA: TGTGCCAGCAGCTTAAGACTAGCGGGAAACACCGGGGAGCTGTTTTTT; CDR3 protein: CASSLRLAGNTGELFF
V gene: TRBV12-3/TRBV12-4; J gene: TRBJ2-7; D gene: .; clone size: many; CDR3 DNA: TGTGCCAGCAGTTTTGGGGGGCGAGCCTACGAGCAGTACTTC; CDR3 protein: CASSFGGRAYEQYF
V gene: TRBV24-1; J gene: TRBJ2-7; D gene: .; clone size: few; CDR3 DNA: TGTGCCACCAGTGGAGGAGGCGAGCAGTACTTC; CDR3 protein: CATSGGGEQYF
V gene: TRBV27; J gene: TRBJ2-3; D gene: TRBD2; clone size: many; CDR3 DNA: TGTGCCAGCAGTCTAGCGGGGGACTACACAGATACGCAGTATTTT; CDR3 protein: CASSLAGDYTDTQYF
V gene: TRBV20-1; J gene: TRBJ1-2; D gene: .; clone size: .; CDR3 DNA: TGCAGTGTCCAAGGTGGAGGGAGGAACTATGGCTACACCTTC; CDR3 protein: CSVQGGGRNYGYTF
V gene: TRBV6-5; J gene: TRBJ2-5; D gene: TRBD2; clone size: many; CDR3 DNA: TGTGCCAGCAGTTACTCCTATCAAGCGGGGGAAAAGGAGACCCAGTACTTC; CDR3 protein: CASSYSYQAGEKETQYF
V gene: TRBV4-2; J gene: TRBJ2-5; D gene: TRBD2; clone size: .; CDR3 DNA: TGTGCCAGCAGCCCGGGACTACAAAAGACCCAGTACTTC; CDR3 protein: CASSPGLQKTQYF
V gene: TRBV25-1; J gene: TRBJ1-5; D gene: .; clone size: .; CDR3 DNA: TGTGCCAGCAGTGAAGGGGGCAAGGGCAATCAGCCCCAGCATTTT; CDR3 protein: CASSEGGKGNQPQHF
V gene: TRBV11-2; J gene: TRBJ2-7; D gene: TRBD1; clone size: many; CDR3 DNA: TGTGCCAGCAGTCAAGACAGGGCGACCTACGAGCAGTACTTC; CDR3 protein: CASSQDRATYEQYF